This T cell receptor beta chain was captured by sequencing in a study of T cell responses to AZD1222 COVID-19 vaccine. Findings and limits, study-wide: Spike-specific TCR depth and breadth grew after two AZD1222 doses.

Repertoires were generated with immunoSEQ multiplex PCR, while TCRdb's copy carries only in-frame clones and drops some. The repertoire has about 42,000 clones, approximately 89% of them found once; the top ten carry approximately 25%. Points on this clone: Its antigen is undetermined.

This CDR3 has 15 amino acids. The V and J ends lost 0 bases and 2 bases respectively, with 8 bases between them. Germline loops: CDR1 MNHEY, CDR2 SVGAGI. The starting material was peripheral blood, obtained 28 days after the second AZD1222 dose. The sequence was obtained from an adult who received the AZD1222 COVID-19 vaccine. The chain couples TRBV6-5 to TRBJ1-3, with D hard to call. The CDR3 coding sequence is TGTGCCAGCAGTTACTCGAATTCAGCTGGAAACACCATATATTTT. It yields the protein CASSYSNSAGNTIYF.